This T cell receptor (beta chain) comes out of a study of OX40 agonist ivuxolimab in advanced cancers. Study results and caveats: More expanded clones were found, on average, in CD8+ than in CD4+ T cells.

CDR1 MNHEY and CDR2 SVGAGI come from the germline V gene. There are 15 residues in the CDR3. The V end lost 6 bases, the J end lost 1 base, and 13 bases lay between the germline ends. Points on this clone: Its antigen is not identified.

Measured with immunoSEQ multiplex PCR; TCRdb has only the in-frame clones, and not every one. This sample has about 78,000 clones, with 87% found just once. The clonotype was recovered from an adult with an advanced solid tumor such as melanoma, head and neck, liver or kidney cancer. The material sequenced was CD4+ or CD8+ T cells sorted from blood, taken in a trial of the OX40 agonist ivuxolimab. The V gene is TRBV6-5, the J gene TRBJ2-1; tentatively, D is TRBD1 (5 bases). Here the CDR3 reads CASSRAAISYNEQFF. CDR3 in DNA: TGTGCCAGCAGCAGGGCTGCTATTTCCTACAATGAGCAGTTCTTC.